Following are 21 T cell receptor beta chains from one sample sequenced in a study of shared clonotypes between healthy human individuals. Using immunoSEQ multiplex PCR, the repertoire was profiled, and TCRdb retains in-frame clones only, with some absent. The data hold 900,000 to 1,200,000 clones, with around 78% observed a single time. Sample: memory CD4+ T cells from PBMCs. The subset here: CD45RA-negative fraction. The source is a man aged 18 to 30 in good health. Some clones in this sample may be carry-over from other donors' samples.

This clone has just a few counts. The same CDR3 can be traced to other DNA sequences in this sample. The DNA of the CDR3 is TGTGCCAGCAGCTTAACGGGGGCTAATACTGAAGCTTTCTTT. It yields the protein CASSLTGANTEAFF. J is TRBJ1-1 and V is TRBV7-9, with D perhaps matching TRBD1 (6 bases). V lost 2 bases and J lost 5, with 12 bases in between. The CDR3 loop spans 14 amino acids. Germline-derived CDR1 and CDR2 are SEHNR and FQNEAQ (reference sequence).

The chain combines TRBV6-1 with TRBJ1-1; D remains unclear. The CDR3 has 13 amino acids. Per germline, CDR1 MNHNS and CDR2 SASEGT. V lost 4 bases, J lost 0 bases, and 6 bases lay in between. This chain's CDR3 is CASSGVMNTEAFF. For the CDR3, the DNA is TGTGCCAGCAGTGGCGTCATGAACACTGAAGCTTTCTTT.

The CDR3 DNA sequence: TGTGCCAGCAGCGTTTCAAGGACAGGGAACGAGACCCAGTACTTC. Amino acids: CASSVSRTGNETQYF. V gene TRBV9 combines with J gene TRBJ2-5; 8 nucleotides line up with TRBD1. Germline V lookup: CDR1 SGDLS, CDR2 YYNGEE. Losses at the gene ends were 2 bases for V and 5 bases for J; bases not matched to a gene: 8. The CDR3 contains 15 residues.

V usage is TRBV29-1 and J usage is TRBJ1-4; D perhaps matches TRBD1 (6 bases). This CDR3 contains 12 residues. CDR1 and CDR2 from the germline V gene are SQVTM and ANQGSEA. V shed 7 bases and J shed 4 bases, with 10 bases lying between them. The CDR3 is CSGWTDNEKLFF. CDR3 nucleotides: TGCAGCGGTTGGACAGATAATGAAAAACTGTTTTTT.

The rearrangement links TRBV5-1 to TRBJ1-4, with 8 bases fitting TRBD1. V was clipped by 0 bases and J by 0 bases; unmatched bases: 7. The CDR3 runs 18 residues. Germline CDR1 SGHRS, CDR2 YFSETQ. CDR3 DNA sequence: TGCGCCAGCAGCTTGGGGGAAGGGACAGGTGCAACTAATGAAAAACTGTTTTTT. It specifies CASSLGEGTGATNEKLFF.

This rearrangement joins TRBV10-3 to TRBJ1-3; D is uncertain. CDR1 is ENHRY, CDR2 SYGVKD, per germline. Trimming shortened V by 3 bases and J by 4 bases, and 10 bases separated the two germline ends. CDR3 length equals 14 residues. The DNA of the CDR3 is TGTGCCATCAGTGAAGCACGGTCCGGAAACACCATATATTTT. It translates to CAISEARSGNTIYF.

This clone came up once. The chain carries TRBV20-1 and TRBJ2-3; D may correspond to TRBD1 or TRBD2 (5 bases each). Trimming shortened V by 5 bases and J by 13 bases, and 16 bases separated the two germline ends. The CDR3 is 11 residues long. Germline V gives CDR1 DFQATT, CDR2 SNEGSKA (reference sequence). The CDR3 is CSAAPRDGKYF. Here the CDR3 DNA reads TGCAGTGCTGCCCCCCGGGACGGGAAGTATTTT.

The chain recombines TRBV6-5 with TRBJ1-4; D remains ambiguous. Trimming removed 2 bases at V and 0 bases at J, with 4 bases between. Germline CDR1 MNHEY, CDR2 SVGAGI. The CDR3 runs to 14 residues. CDR3 coding DNA: TGTGCCAGCAGTTACGATGCAACTAATGAAAAACTGTTTTTT. Translated: CASSYDATNEKLFF.

V usage is TRBV19 and J usage is TRBJ1-3, with TRBD1 identical over 8 bases. The CDR3 spans 14 residues. The ends lost 6 bases at V and 2 bases at J; junction bases unmatched: 3. Germline-derived CDR1 and CDR2 are LNHDA and SQIVND (reference sequence). In DNA, the CDR3 is TGTGCCAGTAGACCGACAGGGGCTGGAAACACCATATATTTT. Encoded protein: CASRPTGAGNTIYF.

This chain uses TRBV9 with TRBJ1-1; D unresolved. CDR3 length equals 13 residues. The V gene's germline CDR1 is SGDLS and CDR2 YYNGEE. The germline V and J ends were trimmed by 3 bases and 5 bases, with 11 bases remaining between them. In DNA form, the CDR3 reads TGTGCCAGCAGCGCGCACGGTGAGACTGAAGCTTTCTTT. The encoded protein is CASSAHGETEAFF.

As to this clone: This may stem from a read error, because a much larger clone lies one nucleotide away. The sample contains more than one DNA sequence encoding this CDR3. The rearrangement uses TRBV30 and TRBJ1-5; no reliable D call. V was trimmed by 1 base and J by 0 bases, leaving 4 bases between them. From germline, CDR1 is GTSNPN and CDR2 SVGIG (reference sequence). The CDR3 spans 13 residues. The CDR3 is CAWSGYSNQPQHF. The CDR3 nucleotides are TGTGCCTGGAGTGGGTATAGCAATCAGCCCCAGCATTTT.

The rearrangement uses TRBV10-3 and TRBJ1-1; 7 nucleotides line up with TRBD1. Germline CDR1 and CDR2: ENHRY and SYGVKD. V lost 5 bases and J lost 1; bases outside the gene matches: 4. This CDR3 is built from 14 residues. The CDR3 spells CAISPTGRNTEAFF. CDR3 coding DNA: TGTGCCATCAGTCCGACAGGGAGGAACACTGAAGCTTTCTTT.

The J gene is TRBJ1-5, the V gene TRBV6-6; perhaps TRBD1 as D (5 bases). This CDR3 has 15 amino acids. Trimming took 6 bases from V and 4 from J, leaving 16 bases between them. Germline CDR1 MNHNY, CDR2 SVGAGI (reference sequence). The chain's CDR3 is CASSGQEWFNQPQHF. Written as DNA, the CDR3 is TGTGCCAGCAGCGGACAAGAGTGGTTTAATCAGCCCCAGCATTTT.

The chain joins TRBV11-2 to TRBJ2-1; 8 bases line up with TRBD2. The germline V gene encodes CDR1 SGHAT and CDR2 FQNNGV. After removal of 4 bases from V and 4 bases from J, the junction contained 6 bases not matched to a gene. This CDR3 is 15 amino acids long. This CDR3 reads CASSSFSGVYNEQFF. CDR3 nucleotide sequence: TGTGCCAGCAGCTCCTTTAGCGGGGTGTACAATGAGCAGTTCTTC.

In the case of this clone: Other DNA sequences within the sample encode an identical CDR3. CDR3 loop: CASSEWGQASYEQYF. In nucleotides, the CDR3 is TGTGCCAGCAGTGAATGGGGGCAGGCCTCCTACGAGCAGTACTTC. The chain combines TRBV6-1 with TRBJ2-7; TRBD1 might be the D (6 bases). V lost 2 bases, J lost 0 bases, and 11 bases lay in between. CDR1 MNHNS and CDR2 SASEGT come from the germline V gene. The CDR3 totals 15 residues.

This rearrangement joins TRBV25-1 to TRBJ1-1, with 9 positions matching TRBD1. The germline gives CDR1 MGHDK, CDR2 SYGVNS. Losses at the gene ends were 6 bases for V and 2 bases for J; bases not matched to a gene: 4. The CDR3 covers 14 residues. Here the CDR3 DNA reads TGTGCCAGCAGACAGGGACAGGGTAACACTGAAGCTTTCTTT. This codes for CASRQGQGNTEAFF.

V is TRBV7-9 and J is TRBJ2-7; 7 bases map to TRBD2. The CDR3 spans 12 residues. After removal of 4 bases from V and 5 bases from J, the junction contained 2 bases not matched to a gene. Germline lookup yields CDR1 SEHNR and CDR2 FQNEAQ (reference sequence). The CDR3 protein is CASSWGGDEQYF. The CDR3 DNA reads as TGTGCCAGCAGCTGGGGGGGTGACGAGCAGTACTTC.

V usage is TRBV10-3 and J usage is TRBJ1-1; TRBD1 might be the D (5 bases). Germline V gives CDR1 ENHRY, CDR2 SYGVKD. Trimming removed 2 bases from V and 0 bases from J, with 13 bases in between. CDR3 size: 16 residues. The CDR3 is CAISEGQRNLNTEAFF. CDR3 nucleotide sequence: TGTGCCATCAGTGAGGGACAACGCAACCTGAACACTGAAGCTTTCTTT.

The chain has TRBV6-5 and TRBJ2-1; 8 bases fit TRBD2. CDR1 is MNHEY, CDR2 SVGAGI, per germline. CDR3 length: 15 amino acids. V was clipped by 3 bases and J by 4 bases; unmatched bases: 5. In DNA form, the CDR3 reads TGTGCCAGCAGTTATTCAGCGGGAGCTTACAATGAGCAGTTCTTC. It codes for CASSYSAGAYNEQFF.

This clone was detected a few times. The rearrangement links TRBV5-1 to TRBJ1-4, with D maybe TRBD1 (5 bases). Trimming took 1 base from V and 3 from J, leaving 10 bases between them. Germline CDR1 SGHRS, CDR2 YFSETQ. This CDR3 comprises 15 residues. The CDR3 loop is CASSLWGGANEKLFF. The CDR3, as DNA: TGCGCCAGCAGCTTGTGGGGGGGAGCTAATGAAAAACTGTTTTTT.

The chain recombines TRBV10-3 with TRBJ1-1; a possible D gene is TRBD1 (6 bases). CDR1 is ENHRY and CDR2 is SYGVKD in the germline V gene. The CDR3 extends over 15 amino acids. Trimming cost V 0 bases and J 7 bases, with 15 bases left between them. The CDR3 here is CAISESGGGEVEAFF. Written as DNA, the CDR3 is TGTGCCATCAGTGAGTCTGGCGGGGGCGAGGTTGAAGCTTTCTTT.